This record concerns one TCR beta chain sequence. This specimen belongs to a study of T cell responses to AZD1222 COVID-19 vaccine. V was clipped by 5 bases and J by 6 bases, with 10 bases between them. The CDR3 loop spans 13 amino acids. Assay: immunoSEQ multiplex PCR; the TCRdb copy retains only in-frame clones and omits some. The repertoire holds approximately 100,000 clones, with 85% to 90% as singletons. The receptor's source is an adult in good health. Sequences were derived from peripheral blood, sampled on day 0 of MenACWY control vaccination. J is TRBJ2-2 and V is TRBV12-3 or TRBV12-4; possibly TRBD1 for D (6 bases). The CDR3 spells CASSPQGPGELFF. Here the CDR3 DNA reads TGTGCCAGCAGTCCACAGGGTCCCGGGGAGCTGTTTTTT.